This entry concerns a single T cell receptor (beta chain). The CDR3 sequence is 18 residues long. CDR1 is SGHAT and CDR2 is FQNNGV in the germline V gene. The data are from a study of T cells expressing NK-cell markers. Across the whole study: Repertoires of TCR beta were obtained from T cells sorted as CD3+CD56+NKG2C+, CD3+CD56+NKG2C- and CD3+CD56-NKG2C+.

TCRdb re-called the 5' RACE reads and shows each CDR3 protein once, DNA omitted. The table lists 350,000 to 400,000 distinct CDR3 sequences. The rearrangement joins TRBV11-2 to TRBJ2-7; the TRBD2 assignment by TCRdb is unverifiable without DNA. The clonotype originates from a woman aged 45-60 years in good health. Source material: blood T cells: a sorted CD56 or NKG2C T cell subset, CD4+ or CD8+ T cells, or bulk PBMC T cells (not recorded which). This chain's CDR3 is CASSLGPPTSGKSYEQYF.